This entry lists 13 T cell receptor beta chains sequenced from one sample in a study of technical replicates of blood from a few donors. Clones were sequenced by immunoSEQ multiplex PCR, and TCRdb holds only the in-frame ones, with some missing. The table records around 93,000 clones, 95% of them present only once. Sequenced input: T cells isolated from PBMCs. The receptor source for this set is a human donor in good health.

The chain joins TRBV11-2 to TRBJ2-1; 8 nucleotides line up with TRBD2. Germline CDR1 is SGHAT and CDR2 is FQNNGV. Trimming removed 1 base from V and 9 bases from J; junction bases left unmatched: 11. The CDR3 consists of 16 residues. Here the CDR3 reads CASSLVPGLVSLEQFF. The CDR3 nucleotides read TGTGCCAGCAGCTTAGTTCCGGGACTAGTGTCTCTTGAGCAGTTCTTC.

This chain links TRBV7-8 with TRBJ2-1; no clear D gene. This CDR3 region has 11 residues. The germline CDR1 and CDR2 sequences are SGHVS and FQNEAQ. V was cut by 3 bases and J by 8 bases, with 5 bases left in between. In DNA form, the CDR3 reads TGTGCCAGCAGCTTTTTATATGAGCAGTTCTTC. It encodes CASSFLYEQFF.

CDR3 in DNA: TGTGCCAGCAGTTACTTACAGGGGCTGGATGGCTACACCTTC. It translates to CASSYLQGLDGYTF. The V and J genes are TRBV6-5 and TRBJ1-2; 7 bases are shared with TRBD1. The junction had 5 bases not matched to a gene; V was cut back by 1 base and J by 6 bases. CDR1 is MNHEY and CDR2 is SVGAGI in the germline V gene. CDR3 size: 14 residues.

This clone is a singleton in its sample. The V call is TRBV5-6, the J call TRBJ2-1; D gene unclear. The CDR3 totals 13 residues. Looked up from germline, CDR1 is SGHDT and CDR2 is YYEEEE. V was shortened by 5 bases and J by 1 base, with 7 bases between the two germline ends. In DNA, the CDR3 is TGTGCCAGCAGTTTTAAATCCTACAATGAGCAGTTCTTC. It encodes CASSFKSYNEQFF.

This rearrangement joins TRBV7-3 to TRBJ2-7; no clear D gene. In germline, CDR1 is SGHTA, CDR2 FQGTGA. The CDR3 is 13 amino acids. Deletions cut 1 base from V and 3 bases from J, with 7 bases between. The CDR3 spells CASSLISGYEQYF. The DNA for the CDR3 is TGTGCCAGCAGCTTAATTTCCGGCTACGAGCAGTACTTC.

This CDR3 is CASSLARGLAGVHPGELFF. The CDR3 DNA reads TGTGCCAGCAGCTTAGCCCGGGGACTAGCGGGAGTCCATCCCGGGGAGCTGTTTTTT. The chain links TRBV7-9 to TRBJ2-2, with 14 positions matching TRBD2. The germline V gene encodes CDR1 SEHNR and CDR2 FQNEAQ (reference sequence). With 0 bases clipped from V and 6 bases from J, the junction kept 9 bases outside the gene matches. The CDR3 is made up of 19 amino acids. The complete variable domain, with remaining parts taken from reference TRBV7-9 and TRBJ2-2, reads DTGVSQNPRHKITKRGQNVTFRCDPISEHNRLYWYRQTLGQGPEFLTYFQNEAQLEKSRLLSDRFSAERPKGSFSTLEIQRTEQGDSAMYLCASSLARGLAGVHPGELFFGEGSRLTVL.

The rearrangement links TRBV2 to TRBJ1-3, with a weak D call TRBD1 (5 bases). The V end was cut by 3 bases, the J end by 2 bases, with 8 bases between. Germline CDR1 reads SNHLY; CDR2 reads FYNNEI. The CDR3 sequence is 14 residues long. The CDR3 DNA follows: TGTGCCAGCAGTGAGGACACCCCTGGAAACACCATATATTTT. Translation gives CASSEDTPGNTIYF. Drawing the rest from reference TRBV2 and TRBJ1-3, the complete variable domain is EPEVTQTPSHQVTQMGQEVILRCVPISNHLYFYWYRQILGQKVEFLVSFYNNEISEKSEIFDDQFSVERPDGSNFTLKIRSTKLEDSAMYFCASSEDTPGNTIYFGEGSWLTVV.

Only one count was recorded for this clone. This chain connects TRBV2 to TRBJ2-3, with unresolved D. The germline gives CDR1 SNHLY, CDR2 FYNNEI. Trimming took 4 bases from V and 7 from J, leaving 15 bases between them. The CDR3 length is 14 residues. In DNA form, the CDR3 reads TGTGCCAGCAGTGGGAGCCTAGTCGTCTATACGCAGTATTTT. This gives the protein CASSGSLVVYTQYF. The variable domain in full, with the rest retrieved from reference TRBV2 and TRBJ2-3, is EPEVTQTPSHQVTQMGQEVILRCVPISNHLYFYWYRQILGQKVEFLVSFYNNEISEKSEIFDDQFSVERPDGSNFTLKIRSTKLEDSAMYFCASSGSLVVYTQYFGPGTRLTVL.

The V gene is TRBV4-1, the J gene TRBJ1-5; D gene uncertain. Trimming shortened V by 4 bases and J by 7 bases, and 20 bases separated the two germline ends. The CDR3 contains 16 residues. Germline lookup yields CDR1 MGHRA and CDR2 YSYEKL. CDR3 nucleotides: TGCGCCAGCAGCCCTAGACCGGCCCTAGGTGGACAGCCCCAGCATTTT. Its protein is CASSPRPALGGQPQHF.

The CDR3 region has the DNA TGTGCCAGCAGTGAATGGGGGGGAGAGACCCAGTACTTC. It specifies CASSEWGGETQYF. The gene calls are TRBV25-1 and TRBJ2-5; TRBD2 matches at 7 bases. After removal of 1 base from V and 4 bases from J, the junction contained 0 bases not matched to a gene. Looked up from germline, CDR1 is MGHDK and CDR2 is SYGVNS. The CDR3 has 13 amino acids.

The V and J genes are TRBV7-2 and TRBJ2-5; D possibly corresponds to TRBD2 (6 bases). V dropped 1 base and J dropped 4 bases, with 16 bases sitting between them. Germline V lookup: CDR1 SGHTA, CDR2 FQGNSA. The CDR3 is 16 amino acids. CDR3 bases: TGTGCCAGCAGCTTAGATCGATACAGCGGGCTAGAGACCCAGTACTTC. Translated, it gives CASSLDRYSGLETQYF.

J is TRBJ2-2 and V is TRBV27; D is uncertain. This CDR3 comprises 13 residues. CDR1 MNHEY and CDR2 SMNVEV come from the germline V gene (reference sequence). Trimming removed 5 bases from V and 5 bases from J, with 9 bases in between. CDR3: CASSPLRTGELFF. DNA of the CDR3: TGTGCCAGCAGTCCTCTGCGAACCGGGGAGCTGTTTTTT.

The chain carries TRBV6-5 and TRBJ1-1; TRBD1 might be the D (6 bases). V lost 6 bases and J 5 bases, leaving 10 bases between the germline ends. The germline V gene has CDR1 MNHEY and CDR2 SVGAGI. This CDR3 has 12 amino acids. The CDR3 DNA follows: TGTGCCAGCAGGAGGGGGTATACTGAAGCTTTCTTT. Translated: CASRRGYTEAFF.